This entry lists 13 T cell receptor beta chains sequenced from one sample in a study of CD8 T cells in ankylosing spondylitis. Study outcomes and limitations: Ankylosing spondylitis blood appeared to be characterized by a TCR beta motif of roughly eight highly homologous variants.

From the 5' RACE reads, TCRdb called clonotypes with MiXCR, one entry per CDR3 protein. The sample holds fewer than 750,000 distinct CDR3 sequences, roughly 19% seen once. These receptors lack a known antigen. The source material was blood, either unsorted or a sorted T cell fraction (not recorded which). The receptors come from a male donor with ankylosing spondylitis.

This clonotype appeared many times. This sequence joins TRBV12-3 or TRBV12-4 and TRBJ2-7; D possibly corresponds to TRBD1 (6 bases). CDR3 length: 12 residues. V lost 5 bases, J lost 5 bases, and 10 bases lay in between. The DNA of the CDR3 is TGTGCCAGCAGTCCACAGGGCAACGAGCAGTACTTC. Residues: CASSPQGNEQYF.

In DNA, the CDR3 is TGCAGCGTTGATACCGGGACTAGCGGGGGAACCGGGGAGCTGTTTTTT. Translation: CSVDTGTSGGTGELFF. V and J are TRBV29-1 and TRBJ2-2, with 14 bases fitting TRBD2. The V and J ends lost 3 bases and 5 bases, in that order; junction bases with no gene match: 5. This CDR3 has 16 amino acids. Looked up from germline, CDR1 is SQVTM and CDR2 is ANQGSEA.

This clonotype was detected a few times. The gene calls are TRBV7-2 and TRBJ2-7; D gene unclear. V gave up 5 bases and J gave up 2 bases, with 13 bases separating them. The CDR3 is made up of 14 amino acids. Germline V CDR1 and CDR2: SGHTA, FQGNSA. The CDR3 is CASSPVDGAYEQYF. The DNA of the CDR3 is TGTGCCAGCAGCCCAGTGGACGGCGCCTACGAGCAGTACTTC.

The chain links TRBV7-6 to TRBJ2-7; tentatively, D is TRBD1 (6 bases). The CDR3 has 15 residues. V gave up 1 base and J gave up 1 base, with 11 bases separating them. Germline loops: CDR1 SGHVS, CDR2 FNYEAQ. CDR3 residues: CASSLDGGFSYEQYF. For the CDR3, the DNA is TGTGCCAGCAGCTTAGATGGGGGCTTTTCCTACGAGCAGTACTTC.

The chain has TRBV20-1 and TRBJ2-1, with TRBD2 identical over 8 bases. The germline CDR1 and CDR2 sequences are DFQATT and SNEGSKA (reference sequence). V dropped 7 bases and J dropped 6; count of bases not matched to a gene: 11. The CDR3 is 14 residues long. CDR3 DNA sequence: TGCAGTGGGCCCGGGAGGGCCCGAATCAATGAGCAGTTCTTC. Translated: CSGPGRARINEQFF.

The CDR3 sequence is CAISEEGGNIQYF. CDR3 nucleotides: TGTGCCATCAGTGAGGAGGGCGGTAACATTCAGTACTTC. J is TRBJ2-4 and V is TRBV10-3, with TRBD2 as a possible D gene (5 bases). The CDR3 extends over 13 amino acids. Trimming cost V 2 bases and J 7 bases, with 9 bases left between them. Germline CDR1 reads ENHRY; CDR2 reads SYGVKD.

This clonotype was detected a few times. The chain combines TRBV5-6 with TRBJ2-7; no clear D. This CDR3 is built from 15 residues. Per the germline V gene, CDR1 is SGHDT and CDR2 is YYEEEE. The V and J ends lost 3 bases and 0 bases respectively, with 13 bases between them. The CDR3 loop is CASSSGHRLSYEQYF. The CDR3 DNA reads TGTGCCAGCAGCTCGGGCCACCGCCTCTCCTACGAGCAGTACTTC.

The CDR3 loop is CASSQEGGLAGLNEQFF. The CDR3 bases are TGCGCCAGCAGCCAAGAAGGCGGGCTAGCGGGACTAAATGAGCAGTTCTTC. The chain uses TRBV4-3 and TRBJ2-1, with 9 bases matching TRBD2. Germline V CDR1 and CDR2: LGHNA, YSLEER. This CDR3 spans 17 amino acids. With V trimmed by 0 bases and J by 7 bases, 10 bases remained unmatched.

This clonotype was observed a handful of times. The rearrangement links TRBV2 to TRBJ1-5; unclear D gene. The germline CDR1 and CDR2 sequences are SNHLY and FYNNEI. This CDR3 has 12 amino acids. Trimming shortened V by 6 bases and J by 4 bases, and 7 bases separated the two germline ends. The CDR3 DNA follows: TGTGCCAGCAGGAACCCAAATCAGCCCCAGCATTTT. Translated: CASRNPNQPQHF.

The rearrangement joins TRBV10-3 to TRBJ1-1; 9 bases agree with TRBD1. Germline CDR1 reads ENHRY; CDR2 reads SYGVKD. V shed 4 bases, J shed 7 bases, and the junction held 7 bases outside the gene matches. This CDR3 is built from 14 residues. The CDR3 nucleotides read TGTGCCATCAGTGGAACAACGGGACAGGGTGAAGCTTTCTTT. Amino acids: CAISGTTGQGEAFF.

For the CDR3, the DNA is TGCGCCAGCAGTCGGTGGGGGGCCTACGAGCAGTACTTC. Translated: CASSRWGAYEQYF. V gene TRBV5-1 combines with J gene TRBJ2-7; D is perhaps TRBD2 (6 bases). Trimming pared 5 bases from V and 2 bases from J, leaving 11 bases between. This CDR3 region has 13 residues. The germline CDR1 and CDR2 sequences are SGHRS and YFSETQ.

CDR3 protein: CSARGILAGGPNEQFF. The CDR3 bases are TGCAGTGCTAGAGGGATTCTAGCGGGGGGGCCGAATGAGCAGTTCTTC. The chain links TRBV20-1 to TRBJ2-1; 12 positions agree with TRBD2. The length of the CDR3 is 16 residues. Germline trimming cut 1 base from V and 7 bases from J; bases unmatched to any gene: 8. CDR1 and CDR2 (germline): DFQATT, SNEGSKA (reference sequence).

This clonotype occurred a few times. This chain joins TRBV27 and TRBJ2-2, with D possibly matching TRBD2 (5 bases). Germline V CDR1 and CDR2: MNHEY, SMNVEV (reference sequence). V was pared by 10 bases and J by 6 bases, with 18 bases between. The CDR3 totals 14 residues. CDR3 region: CATSKVGIAGELFF. The CDR3 coding sequence is TGTGCCACCTCGAAAGTCGGGATTGCCGGGGAGCTGTTTTTT.